What follows is one T cell receptor beta chain and its context. Its antigen remains unidentified. The data were taken from a study of a mutant IDH1 vaccine in newly diagnosed glioma. CDR1 is SGDLS, CDR2 YYNGEE, per germline. The CDR3 sequence is 15 residues long. Trimming took 6 bases from V and 4 from J; bases not matched to a gene: 12. Described time point: week 35, safety follow-up. Doses comprised 300 ug of mutant IDH1 20-mer peptide each, plus topical imiquimod. Data came from immunoSEQ multiplex PCR; TCRdb stores just in-frame clones and leaves some out. In the table there are 60,000 to 65,000 clones, roughly 79% of which are singletons.

The TCR sequence derives from a man between 40 and 49 years old with glioma. The rearrangement uses TRBV9 and TRBJ2-5; 7 positions match TRBD2. The source was PBMCs, collected from a glioma patient whose treatment included an IDH1 peptide vaccine. CDR3 sequence (DNA): TGTGCCAGCAACTGGGGGGAGGGCCCGGGAGAGACCCAGTACTTC. Protein product: CASNWGEGPGETQYF.